A selection of T cell receptor beta chains follows, all from one sample in a study of vaccination and CD4 T cells after COVID-19. Antigens for these TCRs are unknown. TCRdb itself ran the PCR reads through MiXCR, one entry per CDR3 protein. This sample has more than 6,000 distinct CDR3 sequences; approximately 70% occur once, and the top ten carry 35% to 45%. The sample was CD4+ T cells from blood, cultured in vitro. These receptors all come from a human donor in good health. Each CDR3 is given with its conserved first and last residue. D genes are given only for firm matches. Rows may omit the clone size; those that give it use once, few, many or a size class.

.	.	TRBV7-9	TRBJ1-2	CASSLGDEGYTF	TGTGCCAGCAGCTTAGGGGACGAAGGCTACACCTTC
.	TRBD1	TRBV27	TRBJ1-1	CASSLEPPGQGVGEAFF	TGTGCCAGCAGCCTAGAACCACCGGGACAGGGGGTTGGTGAAGCTTTCTTT
.	.	TRBV20-1	TRBJ2-3	CSARDFGLTDTQYF	TGCAGTGCTAGAGATTTTGGCCTCACAGATACGCAGTATTTT
once	TRBD1	TRBV20-1	TRBJ2-7	CSAYRDRGQESYEQYF	TGCAGTGCTTACCGGGACAGGGGGCAAGAATCCTACGAGCAGTACTTC
.	.	TRBV24-1	TRBJ1-2	CATSEPGQVGGGYTF	TGTGCCACCAGTGAACCCGGTCAGGTTGGAGGTGGCTACACCTTC
.	.	TRBV11-2	TRBJ1-2	CASSLGGGRISYGYTF	TGTGCCAGCAGCTTAGGGGGGGGACGGATAAGTTATGGCTACACCTTC
few	TRBD1	TRBV19	TRBJ2-2	CASSDQGANTGELFF	TGTGCCAGTAGTGATCAGGGGGCGAACACCGGGGAGCTGTTTTTT
once	TRBD1	TRBV24-1	TRBJ2-3	CATSDLSAGGSDTQYF	TGTGCCACCAGTGATTTATCGGCAGGGGGATCCGATACGCAGTATTTT
.	.	TRBV6-5	TRBJ1-2	CASSYRLTGSYGYTF	TGTGCCAGCAGTTACAGACTAACAGGGAGTTATGGCTACACCTTC
.	TRBD1	TRBV27	TRBJ1-6	CASSFVWDSLYNSPLHF	TGTGCCAGCAGTTTCGTTTGGGACAGCCTTTATAATTCACCCCTCCACTTT
few	.	TRBV20-1	TRBJ1-5	CSARTGYQPQHF	TGCAGTGCTAGAACAGGCTATCAGCCCCAGCATTTT
.	.	TRBV7-8	TRBJ1-2	CASSLGRGTVSPYGYTF	TGTGCCAGCAGCTTAGGTAGAGGGACCGTCTCTCCTTATGGCTACACCTTC
few	TRBD2	TRBV7-8	TRBJ2-7	CASSPGGGTAGEQYF	TGTGCCAGCAGCCCCGGGGGGGGGACTGCGGGCGAGCAGTACTTC
.	.	TRBV10-2	TRBJ1-1	CASSEGQGREAFF	TGCGCCAGCAGTGAGGGGCAGGGGCGGGAAGCTTTCTTT
.	TRBD1	TRBV6-1	TRBJ1-2	CASRGPGQGWGNYGYTF	TGTGCCAGCAGGGGACCGGGACAGGGATGGGGTAACTATGGCTACACCTTC
.	TRBD2	TRBV20-1	TRBJ2-5	CSARRLAGGNQETQYF	TGCAGTGCTAGACGGCTAGCGGGGGGGAATCAAGAGACCCAGTACTTC
few	.	TRBV7-2	TRBJ2-2	CASSPQNTGELFF	TGTGCCAGCAGCCCCCAGAACACCGGGGAGCTGTTTTTT
.	.	TRBV6-1	TRBJ2-1	CASSEALIGEQFF	TGTGCCAGCAGTGAAGCGCTTATAGGGGAGCAGTTCTTC
.	TRBD1	TRBV6-1	TRBJ1-2	CASSVPQGVTYGYTF	TGTGCCAGCAGTGTTCCACAGGGGGTTACCTATGGCTACACCTTC
.	.	TRBV7-2	TRBJ1-5	CASSLRGREEVSNQPQHF	TGTGCCAGCAGCTTAAGGGGCAGGGAGGAGGTTAGCAATCAGCCCCAGCATTTT
.	.	TRBV19	TRBJ2-2	CASSRDYTGELFF	TGTGCCAGTAGCAGGGACTACACCGGGGAGCTGTTTTTT
.	TRBD2	TRBV20-1	TRBJ2-3	CSARGGSGSRADTQYF	TGCAGTGCTAGGGGAGGTAGCGGGAGTAGAGCAGATACGCAGTATTTT
.	.	TRBV29-1	TRBJ1-2	CSVDLGGGYTF	TGCAGCGTTGACCTGGGAGGCGGCTACACCTTC
.	.	TRBV7-9	TRBJ1-2	CASTKGGGYNYGYTF	TGTGCCAGCACTAAAGGGGGAGGCTATAACTATGGCTACACCTTC